This passage covers 32 T cell receptor beta chains from one sample sequenced in a study of T cells in Graves' hyperthyroidism and ophthalmopathy. Amplification targeted TCR beta CDR3 regions from RNA transcripts. Carried out on the TCR CDR3, a first-round RT-PCR used the HTBI primer set. TCRdb passed the multiplex PCR reads through MiXCR, listing each CDR3 protein once. The top ten hold roughly 29% of the sample, which has some 500,000 distinct CDR3 sequences, roughly 16% seen once. Sequenced input: blood. Every receptor here comes from a woman in her 30s with Graves' ophthalmopathy.

This clonotype appeared a few times. The V and J genes are TRBV27 and TRBJ1-2, with a weak D call TRBD1 (5 bases). The germline V and J ends were trimmed by 2 bases and 8 bases, with 12 bases remaining between them. This CDR3 has 13 amino acids. The V gene's germline CDR1 is MNHEY and CDR2 SMNVEV (reference sequence). In DNA form, the CDR3 reads TGTGCCAGCAGTTTAGTTGGGGCGGCCGGCTACACCTTC. The encoded protein is CASSLVGAAGYTF.

V and J are TRBV6-1 and TRBJ1-3; unclear D gene. The V end was cut by 6 bases, the J end by 0 bases, with 12 bases between. The CDR3 runs to 15 residues. Per germline, CDR1 MNHNS and CDR2 SASEGT. CDR3 nucleotide sequence: TGTGCCAGCAGCCAAACGGTACGCTCTGGAAACACCATATATTTT. As protein: CASSQTVRSGNTIYF.

This clonotype has a handful of counts. The chain uses TRBV20-1 and TRBJ2-3; D is unresolved. This CDR3 is 13 amino acids long. The V end was cut by 3 bases, the J end by 0 bases, with 7 bases between. Germline V gene lookup returns CDR1 DFQATT and CDR2 SNEGSKA (reference sequence). The CDR3 here is CSASTRSTDTQYF. As DNA, the CDR3 is TGCAGTGCTAGTACCCGGAGCACAGATACGCAGTATTTT.

This clonotype was counted many times. This chain uses TRBV24-1 with TRBJ2-3; D not certain. This CDR3 has 15 amino acids. The germline V gene has CDR1 KGHDR and CDR2 SFDVKD. V was pared by 1 base and J by 1 base, with 8 bases between. The CDR3: CATSDFVQGTDTQYF. The CDR3 coding sequence is TGTGCCACCAGTGATTTCGTGCAGGGCACAGATACGCAGTATTTT.

In its sample, this clonotype was seen a few times. The chain is built from TRBV6-1 and TRBJ2-3; possibly TRBD1 for D (5 bases). Germline V gene data show CDR1 as MNHNS and CDR2 as SASEGT. V dropped 5 bases and J dropped 6 bases, with 21 bases sitting between them. The CDR3 totals 16 residues. As DNA, the CDR3 is TGTGCCAGCAGTTTCACAGGTATACCTTCAGTGGATACGCAGTATTTT. Its protein is CASSFTGIPSVDTQYF.

A few counts support this clonotype. The chain employs TRBV7-9 and TRBJ2-7; no reliable D call. Per germline, CDR1 SEHNR and CDR2 FQNEAQ (reference sequence). Trimming removed 3 bases at V and 4 bases at J, with 10 bases between. There are 13 residues in the CDR3. CDR3 sequence: CASSFFADYEQYF. CDR3 sequence (DNA): TGTGCCAGCAGCTTTTTTGCGGATTACGAGCAGTACTTC.

This sequence joins TRBV20-1 and TRBJ1-2, with D tentatively TRBD1 (6 bases). The CDR3 runs 13 residues. The germline V gene has CDR1 DFQATT and CDR2 SNEGSKA (reference sequence). V was cut by 5 bases and J by 7 bases, with 17 bases left in between. CDR3: CSAPYLGAPGYTF. CDR3 coding DNA: TGCAGTGCTCCTTACTTGGGGGCGCCTGGCTACACCTTC.

This clonotype has a count of ten or more. The CDR3 reads CASSEGRGTLNQPQHF. DNA for the CDR3: TGTGCCAGCAGTGAAGGTCGGGGGACACTAAATCAGCCCCAGCATTTT. The V gene is TRBV6-1, the J gene TRBJ1-5, with D possibly matching TRBD1 (6 bases). Germline values: CDR1 MNHNS, CDR2 SASEGT. V was pared by 1 base and J by 4 bases, with 14 bases between. CDR3 length equals 16 residues.

This clonotype was seen ten or more times. The gene calls are TRBV28 and TRBJ2-7; D remains ambiguous. Trimming took 0 bases from V and 2 from J, leaving 2 bases between them. Germline loops: CDR1 MDHEN, CDR2 SYDVKM. The CDR3 spans 12 residues. The CDR3 DNA is TGTGCCAGCAGTTTATGGCCCTACGAGCAGTACTTC. Its protein is CASSLWPYEQYF. The full variable domain, rest sourced from reference TRBV28 and TRBJ2-7, is DVKVTQSSRYLVKRTGEKVFLECVQDMDHENMFWYRQDPGLGLRLIYFSYDVKMKEKGDIPEGYSVSREKKERFSLILESASTNQTSMYLCASSLWPYEQYFGPGTRLTVT.

This clonotype was seen many times. This chain joins TRBV4-2 and TRBJ2-3, with D unresolved. Germline V CDR1 and CDR2: LGHNA, YNFKEQ. The CDR3 extends over 14 amino acids. The germline V and J ends were trimmed by 5 bases and 2 bases, with 11 bases remaining between them. CDR3 sequence: CASSSTSATDTQYF. The CDR3 DNA is TGTGCCAGCAGCAGTACATCTGCCACAGATACGCAGTATTTT.

Many counts were recorded for this clonotype. The J gene is TRBJ2-2, the V gene TRBV6-2 or TRBV6-3; 8 bases agree with TRBD1. With V trimmed by 0 bases and J by 1 base, 1 base remained unmatched. CDR3 length: 16 amino acids. CDR1 and CDR2 (germline): MNHEY, SVGEGT. Written as DNA, the CDR3 is TGTGCCAGCAGTTACTCGGGACAGGAGAACACCGGGGAGCTGTTTTTT. It specifies CASSYSGQENTGELFF.

The chain joins TRBV29-1 to TRBJ1-2; 8 nucleotides align to TRBD1. CDR3 length equals 13 residues. Losses at the gene ends were 6 bases for V and 3 bases for J; bases not matched to a gene: 6. Germline CDR1 reads SQVTM; CDR2 reads ANQGSEA. The CDR3 DNA reads TGCAGCGTCTCGACAGGGGCAGACTATGGCTACACCTTC. Translation: CSVSTGADYGYTF. The whole variable domain, remainder taken from reference TRBV29-1 and TRBJ1-2, is SAVISQKPSRDICQRGTSLTIQCQVDSQVTMMFWYRQQPGQSLTLIATANQGSEATYESGFVIDKFPISRPNLTFSTLTVSNMSPEDSSIYLCSVSTGADYGYTFGSGTRLTVV.

This clonotype was detected only a few times. The chain links TRBV9 to TRBJ2-1; no clear D. V was pared by 3 bases and J by 4 bases, with 11 bases between. CDR1 and CDR2 (germline): SGDLS, YYNGEE. The CDR3 covers 14 residues. The CDR3 here is CASSATVGYNEQFF. As DNA, the CDR3 is TGTGCCAGCAGCGCGACCGTGGGGTACAATGAGCAGTTCTTC.

There are many counts of this clonotype. V usage is TRBV27 and J usage is TRBJ2-3, with 8 bases aligning to TRBD2. The germline V gene has CDR1 MNHEY and CDR2 SMNVEV (reference sequence). Trimming removed 5 bases from V and 4 bases from J; junction bases left unmatched: 14. The CDR3 length is 17 residues. CDR3 residues: CASSPPGGRPVPDTQYF. The CDR3 region has the DNA TGTGCCAGCAGTCCCCCGGGGGGGCGCCCGGTGCCAGATACGCAGTATTTT.

This clonotype was counted a few times. This chain joins TRBV10-2 and TRBJ2-1; 14 bases match TRBD2. Germline trimming cut 6 bases from V and 5 bases from J; bases unmatched to any gene: 12. From germline, CDR1 is WSHSY and CDR2 SAAADI. The CDR3 is 18 residues long. The CDR3 is CASSDYGLAGGNNNEQFF. CDR3 nucleotides: TGCGCCAGCAGCGACTACGGACTAGCGGGAGGAAATAACAATGAGCAGTTCTTC.

In this sample, this clonotype turned up many times. The chain couples TRBV9 to TRBJ2-7; no firm D call. This CDR3 has 11 amino acids. CDR1 is SGDLS, CDR2 YYNGEE, per germline. Trimming left V 5 bases short and J 4 bases short, with 7 bases between. This chain's CDR3 is CASRPSYEQYF. CDR3 nucleotide sequence: TGTGCCAGCAGACCGTCTTACGAGCAGTACTTC.

This clonotype was seen at least ten times. V and J are TRBV28 and TRBJ2-1, with 12 nucleotides matching TRBD2. Germline V gene lookup returns CDR1 MDHEN and CDR2 SYDVKM. The CDR3 is made up of 15 amino acids. J gave up 2 bases and V 5 bases, and 1 base lay outside the gene matches. CDR3 amino acids: CASSTSGRTYNEQFF. CDR3 DNA: TGTGCCAGCAGTACTAGCGGGAGGACCTACAATGAGCAGTTCTTC.

This clonotype appeared many times. The rearrangement uses TRBV2 and TRBJ1-1, with D possibly being TRBD1 (6 bases). V was pared by 6 bases and J by 4 bases, with 18 bases between. Germline V gene sequence: CDR1 SNHLY, CDR2 FYNNEI. The CDR3 is made up of 15 amino acids. Here the CDR3 DNA reads TGTGCCAGCAGCGCCCTGGGAGGAGGGGGCACTGAAGCTTTCTTT. Translation: CASSALGGGGTEAFF.

The sample holds many counts of this clonotype. The chain uses TRBV7-2 and TRBJ2-3; 11 bases line up with TRBD1. Germline CDR1 reads SGHTA; CDR2 reads FQGNSA. With V trimmed by 5 bases and J by 4 bases, 8 bases remained unmatched. This CDR3 is built from 16 residues. CDR3 protein: CASSVAPGQGADTQYF. Written as DNA, the CDR3 is TGTGCCAGCAGCGTGGCCCCGGGACAGGGGGCAGATACGCAGTATTTT.

A few counts support this clonotype. The chain employs TRBV6-5 and TRBJ2-1; D may be TRBD1 (6 bases). Trimming left V 2 bases short and J 9 bases short, with 14 bases between. Germline lookup yields CDR1 MNHEY and CDR2 SVGAGI. The CDR3 has 14 amino acids. The CDR3 DNA reads as TGTGCCAGCAGTTACACCGCCGGGACAACTGAGCAGTTCTTC. Translating gives CASSYTAGTTEQFF.

This clonotype was seen many times. The chain uses TRBV5-1 and TRBJ1-2; tentative D call: TRBD1 (6 bases). CDR1 and CDR2 from the germline V gene are SGHRS and YFSETQ. V was clipped by 5 bases and J by 7 bases, with 12 bases between them. The CDR3 contains 12 residues. The CDR3 is CASSNRVLGYTF. The CDR3 coding sequence is TGCGCCAGCAGTAACAGGGTCCTTGGCTACACCTTC.

This clonotype has ten or more counts. The chain links TRBV27 to TRBJ2-7, with a tentative D call TRBD2 (6 bases). The CDR3 loop spans 12 amino acids. Trimming left V 10 bases short and J 6 bases short, with 16 bases between. Germline V gene sequence: CDR1 MNHEY, CDR2 SMNVEV (reference sequence). The CDR3 spells CATGLLGGEQYF. The CDR3 DNA sequence: TGTGCCACCGGACTCCTGGGAGGCGAGCAGTACTTC.

This clonotype came up many times. The V gene is TRBV28, the J gene TRBJ2-7; a possible D gene is TRBD2 (5 bases). Trimming stripped 8 bases from V and 3 bases from J, with 14 bases between. CDR1 and CDR2 from the germline V gene are MDHEN and SYDVKM. The CDR3 covers 13 residues. The CDR3 nucleotides read TGTGCCAGCCGTTGGCCAGGACTCTACGAGCAGTACTTC. This encodes CASRWPGLYEQYF.

This clonotype came up many times. A read error may produce the germline difference seen at one junction end. This sequence joins TRBV28 and TRBJ1-2; TRBD1 is a possible D gene (5 bases). CDR3 size: 16 residues. Germline V gene lookup returns CDR1 MDHEN and CDR2 SYDVKM. The CDR3 nucleotides are TGTGCCAGCAGCCCTCCCCCACCTCAGGGATCCTATGGCTATACCTTC. This translates into CASSPPPPQGSYGYTF.

The sample holds many counts of this clonotype. V is TRBV28 and J is TRBJ1-2; perhaps TRBD1 as D (5 bases). Germline loops: CDR1 MDHEN, CDR2 SYDVKM. Trimming removed 3 bases at V and 6 bases at J, with 14 bases between. The CDR3 runs to 14 residues. CDR3 in amino acids: CASSFGGGGNGYTF. The DNA of the CDR3 is TGTGCCAGCAGTTTTGGGGGTGGTGGAAATGGCTACACCTTC.

This clonotype was seen repeatedly, ten times or more. The junction does not match germline at one end; this may be a read error. V and J are TRBV6-1 and TRBJ1-2; perhaps TRBD1 as D (5 bases). The CDR3 is 14 amino acids. Germline-derived CDR1 and CDR2 are MNHNS and SASEGT. CDR3 sequence reads: CASTESRADHGYTF. CDR3 DNA: TGTGCCAGCACTGAAAGCAGGGCCGACCATGGCTACACCTTC.

This clonotype was detected only a few times. J is TRBJ2-1 and V is TRBV25-1; D gene unclear. Looked up from germline, CDR1 is MGHDK and CDR2 is SYGVNS. Trimming stripped 5 bases from V and 8 bases from J, with 7 bases between. This CDR3 has 11 residues. The CDR3 is CASSSIHEQFF. The CDR3 DNA follows: TGTGCCAGCAGTAGCATCCATGAGCAGTTCTTC.

This CDR3 is CASSPLNEKLFF. CDR3 DNA: TGTGCCAGCAGTCCCCTGAATGAAAAACTGTTTTTT. This sequence joins TRBV28 and TRBJ1-4; D not resolved. CDR1 is MDHEN and CDR2 is SYDVKM in the germline V gene. The CDR3 totals 12 residues. Trimming left V 5 bases short and J 5 bases short, with 6 bases between.

This clonotype has at least ten counts. This rearrangement joins TRBV7-8 to TRBJ2-1; 10 bases align to TRBD2. The germline V gene encodes CDR1 SGHVS and CDR2 FQNEAQ. With V trimmed by 7 bases and J by 8 bases, 8 bases remained unmatched. This CDR3 is built from 14 residues. CDR3 region: CASTLASGSYEQFF. CDR3 nucleotide sequence: TGTGCCAGCACCTTGGCTAGCGGGAGCTATGAGCAGTTCTTC. The whole variable domain, remainder taken from reference TRBV7-8 and TRBJ2-1, is GAGVSQSPRYKVAKRGQDVALRCDPISGHVSLFWYQQALGQGPEFLTYFQNEAQLDKSGLPSDRFFAERPEGSVSTLKIQRTQQEDSAVYLCASTLASGSYEQFFGPGTRLTVL.

This clonotype was observed at least ten times. The chain recombines TRBV24-1 with TRBJ2-5; D unclear. The CDR3 length is 13 residues. Germline V CDR1 and CDR2: KGHDR, SFDVKD. The ends were cut back, 0 bases at V and 4 bases at J, with 5 bases in the middle. The CDR3 reads CATSDLWGETQYF. The CDR3 nucleotides are TGTGCCACCAGTGATTTGTGGGGAGAGACCCAGTACTTC.

A remark on this clonotype: One end of the junction fails to match germline, which may point to a read error. The chain employs TRBV27 and TRBJ2-7, with D perhaps given as TRBD1 or TRBD2 (5 bases each). The CDR3 runs 14 residues. Germline V gives CDR1 MNHEY, CDR2 SMNVEV (reference sequence). The CDR3 is CVSSRSGTLYEQYF. In DNA form, the CDR3 reads TGTGTCAGCAGTAGATCCGGGACCCTATACGAGCAGTACTTC.

The chain joins TRBV5-5 to TRBJ1-5; D not certain. The length of the CDR3 is 13 residues. V lost 0 bases to trimming and J lost 6 bases, with 7 bases between them. Germline V gene sequence: CDR1 SGHKS, CDR2 YYEKEE (reference sequence). Here the CDR3 reads CASSLANLQPQHF. CDR3 in DNA: TGTGCCAGCAGCTTGGCAAATCTTCAGCCCCAGCATTTT.